The T cell receptor beta chain described here comes from a study of blood T cells in healthy people across ages. Each donor supplied around 9.6 milliliters of peripheral blood. Per-sample PBMC isolation yielded at least 6.5 million cells. Notes on the study in general: Long-lived donors carried more naive CD4+ cells and greater diversity than aged donors.

For the second PCR, which ran for about 7 to 11 cycles, a sample-barcoded 5' primer and a J-beta primer mix were used. TCRdb re-analysed the 5' RACE reads in MiXCR, keeping a single row per CDR3 protein. The repertoire has just over 800,000 distinct CDR3 sequences, 55% to 65% of them found once; the top ten carry roughly a quarter. Worth noting for this clonotype: What it binds is unknown.

The sequenced sample consisted of blood. The clonotype was recovered from a man in his thirties or forties in good health.

This CDR3 is CASSLDHQGGLYNGYTF. CDR3 nucleotides: TGTGCCAGCAGCTTGGACCATCAGGGAGGGCTCTACAATGGCTACACCTTC. The chain combines TRBV7-2 with TRBJ1-2; possible D gene TRBD1, 5 bases. Germline loops: CDR1 SGHTA, CDR2 FQGNSA. Trimming cost V 3 bases and J 6 bases, with 23 bases left between them. CDR3 length: 17 amino acids.